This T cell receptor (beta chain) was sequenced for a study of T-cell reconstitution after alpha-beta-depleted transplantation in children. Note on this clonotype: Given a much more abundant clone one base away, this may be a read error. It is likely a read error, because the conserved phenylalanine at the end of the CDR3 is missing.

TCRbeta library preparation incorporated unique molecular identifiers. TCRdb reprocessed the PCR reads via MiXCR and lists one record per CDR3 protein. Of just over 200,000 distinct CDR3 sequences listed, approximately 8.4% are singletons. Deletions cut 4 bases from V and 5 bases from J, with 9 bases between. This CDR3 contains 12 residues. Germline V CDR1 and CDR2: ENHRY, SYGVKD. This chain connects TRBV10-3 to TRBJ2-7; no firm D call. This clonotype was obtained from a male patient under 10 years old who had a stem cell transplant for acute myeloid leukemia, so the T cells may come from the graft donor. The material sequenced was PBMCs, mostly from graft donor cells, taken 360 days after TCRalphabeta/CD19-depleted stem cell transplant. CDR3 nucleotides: TGTGCCATCAGTGTCGGAACAGACGAGCAGTACTAC. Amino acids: CAISVGTDEQYY.